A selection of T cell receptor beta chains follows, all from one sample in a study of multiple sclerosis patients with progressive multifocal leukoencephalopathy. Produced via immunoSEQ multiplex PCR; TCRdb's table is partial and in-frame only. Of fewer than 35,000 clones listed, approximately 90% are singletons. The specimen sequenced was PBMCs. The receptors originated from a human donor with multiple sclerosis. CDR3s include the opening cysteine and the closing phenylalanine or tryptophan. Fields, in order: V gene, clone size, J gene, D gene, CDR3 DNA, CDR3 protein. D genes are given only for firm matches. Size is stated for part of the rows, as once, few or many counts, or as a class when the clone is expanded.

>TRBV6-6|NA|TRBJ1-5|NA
TGTGCCAGCAGTTTAAATAGCAATCAGCCCCAGCATTTT
CASSLNSNQPQHF
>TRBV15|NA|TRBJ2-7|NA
TGTGCCACCAGCAGAGGACCCCCCCGGGAAGCTCGTGAGCAGTACTTC
CATSRGPPREAREQYF
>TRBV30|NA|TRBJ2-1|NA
TGTGCCTGGGCATCCAGCTACTACAATGAGCAGTTCTTC
CAWASSYYNEQFF
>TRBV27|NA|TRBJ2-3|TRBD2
TGTGCCAGCAGTACCTATCTTAGCGGGAACACAGATACGCAGTATTTT
CASSTYLSGNTDTQYF
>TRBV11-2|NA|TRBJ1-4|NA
TGTGCCAGCAGTTTTAGACAGGAATTTAATGAAAAACTGTTTTTT
CASSFRQEFNEKLFF
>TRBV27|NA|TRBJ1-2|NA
TGTGCCAGCAGTTTAGCGTACGACCCAGGCGTATATGGCTACACCTTC
CASSLAYDPGVYGYTF
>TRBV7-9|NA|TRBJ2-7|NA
TGTGCCAGCAGCCCACAGGGTCCAGCCTACGAGCAGTACTTC
CASSPQGPAYEQYF
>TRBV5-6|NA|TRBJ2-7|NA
TGTGCCAGCAGTCCCGGGACAAACTACGAGCAGTACTTC
CASSPGTNYEQYF
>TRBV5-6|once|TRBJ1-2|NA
TGTGCCAGCAGCTTAGTACACGCTCCAGCCTACACCTTC
CASSLVHAPAYTF
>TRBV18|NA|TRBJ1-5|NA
TGTGCCAGCTCACCTTGGGGGGGCTATCAGCCCCAGCATTTT
CASSPWGGYQPQHF
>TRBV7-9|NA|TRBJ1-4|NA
TGTGCCAGCAGCGTGAATATACTCTCTGAAAAACTGTTTTTT
CASSVNILSEKLFF
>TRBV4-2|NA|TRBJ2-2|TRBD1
TGTGCCAGCAGCCCACGACAGGGTAACACCGGGGAGCTGTTTTTT
CASSPRQGNTGELFF
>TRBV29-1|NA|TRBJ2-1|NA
TGCAGCGGATCAATGGAGCTCTCCTACAATGAGCAGTTCTTC
CSGSMELSYNEQFF
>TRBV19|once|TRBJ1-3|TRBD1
TGTGCCAGTAGTTCGGGACAGTACTCTGGAAACACCATATATTTT
CASSSGQYSGNTIYF
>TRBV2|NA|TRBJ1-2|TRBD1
TGTGCCAGCAGTCAAAAGCCGGACAGGAGTGGCTACACCTTC
CASSQKPDRSGYTF
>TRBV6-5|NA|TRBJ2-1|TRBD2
TGTGCCAGCAGTCTAGGACTAGCGGGGGAGCAGTTCTTC
CASSLGLAGEQFF
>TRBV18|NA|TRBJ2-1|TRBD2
TGTGCCAGCTCACCACCGATCGGACTAGCCTATGAGCAGTTCTTC
CASSPPIGLAYEQFF
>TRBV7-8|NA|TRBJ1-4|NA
TGTGCCAGCAGCCCTGACAGGAGGACGATACGGGGCGAAAAACTGTTTTTT
CASSPDRRTIRGEKLFF